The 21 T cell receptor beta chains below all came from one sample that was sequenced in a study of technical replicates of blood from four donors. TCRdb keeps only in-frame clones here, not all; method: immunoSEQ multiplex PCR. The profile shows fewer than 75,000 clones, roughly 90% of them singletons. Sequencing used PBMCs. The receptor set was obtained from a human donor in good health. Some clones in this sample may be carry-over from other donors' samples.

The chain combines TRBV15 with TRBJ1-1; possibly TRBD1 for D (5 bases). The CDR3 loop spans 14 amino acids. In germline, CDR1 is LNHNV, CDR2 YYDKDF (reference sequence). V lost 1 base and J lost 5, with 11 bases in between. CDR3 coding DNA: TGTGCCACCAGCAGAGTGGTAAAGGGGACTGAAGCTTTCTTT. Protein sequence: CATSRVVKGTEAFF.

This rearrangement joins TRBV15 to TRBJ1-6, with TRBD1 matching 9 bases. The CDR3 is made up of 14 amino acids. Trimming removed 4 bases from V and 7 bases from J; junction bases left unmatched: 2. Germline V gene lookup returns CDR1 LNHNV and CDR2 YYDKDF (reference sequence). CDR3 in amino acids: CATSTDRGNSPLHF. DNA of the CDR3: TGTGCCACCAGCACCGACAGGGGGAATTCACCCCTCCACTTT.

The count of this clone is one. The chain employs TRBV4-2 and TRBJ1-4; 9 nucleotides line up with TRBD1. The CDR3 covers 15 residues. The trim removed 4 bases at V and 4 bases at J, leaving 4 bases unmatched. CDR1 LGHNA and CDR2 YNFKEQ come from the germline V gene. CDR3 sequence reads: CASSPPGQGNEKLFF. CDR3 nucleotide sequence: TGTGCCAGCAGCCCCCCGGGACAGGGTAATGAAAAACTGTTTTTT.

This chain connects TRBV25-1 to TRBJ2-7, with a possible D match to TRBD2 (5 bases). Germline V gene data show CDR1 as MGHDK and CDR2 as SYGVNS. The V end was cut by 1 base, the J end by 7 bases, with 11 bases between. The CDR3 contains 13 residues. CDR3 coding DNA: TGTGCCAGCAGTGAATTTACTAGGGTGGAGCAGTACTTC. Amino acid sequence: CASSEFTRVEQYF.

The CDR3 coding sequence is TGTGCCAGTAGTATACTTAAGCTCAGGGGATCTAATGAAAAACTGTTTTTT. Its protein product is CASSILKLRGSNEKLFF. V and J are TRBV19 and TRBJ1-4; D is perhaps TRBD1 (6 bases). Between the trimmed V and J ends, which lost 2 bases and 3 bases, there was a span of 16 bases. This CDR3 contains 17 residues. Looked up from germline, CDR1 is LNHDA and CDR2 is SQIVND (reference sequence).

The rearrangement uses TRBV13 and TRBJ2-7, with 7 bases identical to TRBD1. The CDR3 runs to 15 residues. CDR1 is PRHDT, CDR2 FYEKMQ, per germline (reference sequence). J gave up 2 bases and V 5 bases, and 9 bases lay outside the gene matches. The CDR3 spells CASSPTGATAYEQYF. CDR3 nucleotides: TGTGCCAGCAGCCCAACAGGGGCAACTGCCTACGAGCAGTACTTC. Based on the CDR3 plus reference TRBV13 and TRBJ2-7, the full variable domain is AAGVIQSPRHLIKEKRETATLKCYPIPRHDTVYWYQQGPGQDPQFLISFYEKMQSDKGSIPDRFSAQQFSDYHSELNMSSLELGDSALYFCASSPTGATAYEQYFGPGTRLTVT.

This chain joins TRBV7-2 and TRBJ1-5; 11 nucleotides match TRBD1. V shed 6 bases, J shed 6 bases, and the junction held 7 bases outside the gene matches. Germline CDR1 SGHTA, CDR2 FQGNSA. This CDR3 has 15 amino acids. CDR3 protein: CASSQGTGGSQPQHF. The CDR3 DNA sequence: TGTGCCAGCAGTCAAGGGACAGGGGGAAGTCAGCCCCAGCATTTT.

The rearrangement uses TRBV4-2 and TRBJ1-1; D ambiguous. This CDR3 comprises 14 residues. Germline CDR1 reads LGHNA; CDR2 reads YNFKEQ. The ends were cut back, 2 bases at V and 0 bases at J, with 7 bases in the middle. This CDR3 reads CASSQKRMNTEAFF. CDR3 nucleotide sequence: TGTGCCAGCAGCCAAAAGAGGATGAACACTGAAGCTTTCTTT.

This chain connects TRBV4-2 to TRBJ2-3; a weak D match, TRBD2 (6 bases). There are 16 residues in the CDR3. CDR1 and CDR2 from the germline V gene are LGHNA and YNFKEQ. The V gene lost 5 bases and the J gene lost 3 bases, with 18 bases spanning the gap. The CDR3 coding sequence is TGTGCCAGCAGCGCCGGTCGGGGAGGAACAACAGATACGCAGTATTTT. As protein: CASSAGRGGTTDTQYF.

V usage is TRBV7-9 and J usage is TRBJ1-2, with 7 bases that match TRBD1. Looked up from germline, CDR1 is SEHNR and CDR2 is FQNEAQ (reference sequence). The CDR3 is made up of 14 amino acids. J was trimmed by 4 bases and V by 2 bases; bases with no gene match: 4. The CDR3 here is CASSLRGQTYGYTF. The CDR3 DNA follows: TGTGCCAGCAGCTTAAGGGGACAGACCTATGGCTACACCTTC.

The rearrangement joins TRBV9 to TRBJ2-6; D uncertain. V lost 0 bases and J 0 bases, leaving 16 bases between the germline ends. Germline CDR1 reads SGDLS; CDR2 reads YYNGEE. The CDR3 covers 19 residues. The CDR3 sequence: CASSVEWSLVSSGANVLTF. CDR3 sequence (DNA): TGTGCCAGCAGCGTAGAGTGGTCTCTAGTTAGCTCTGGGGCCAACGTCCTGACTTTC. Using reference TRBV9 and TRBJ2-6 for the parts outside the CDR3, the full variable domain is DSGVTQTPKHLITATGQRVTLRCSPRSGDLSVYWYQQSLDQGLQFLIQYYNGEERAKGNILERFSAQQFPDLHSELNLSSLELGDSALYFCASSVEWSLVSSGANVLTFGAGSRLTVL.

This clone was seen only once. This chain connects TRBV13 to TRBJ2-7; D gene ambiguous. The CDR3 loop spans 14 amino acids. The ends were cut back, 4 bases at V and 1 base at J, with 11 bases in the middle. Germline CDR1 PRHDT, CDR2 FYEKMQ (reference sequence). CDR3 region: CASSSSTESYEQYF. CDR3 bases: TGTGCCAGCAGCTCCTCGACTGAATCCTACGAGCAGTACTTC.

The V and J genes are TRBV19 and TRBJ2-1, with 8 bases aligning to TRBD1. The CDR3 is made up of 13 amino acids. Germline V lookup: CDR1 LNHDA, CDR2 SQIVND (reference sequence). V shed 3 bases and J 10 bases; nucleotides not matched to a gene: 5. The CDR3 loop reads CASSMAGGREQFF. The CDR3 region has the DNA TGTGCCAGTAGTATGGCAGGGGGCCGGGAGCAGTTCTTC.

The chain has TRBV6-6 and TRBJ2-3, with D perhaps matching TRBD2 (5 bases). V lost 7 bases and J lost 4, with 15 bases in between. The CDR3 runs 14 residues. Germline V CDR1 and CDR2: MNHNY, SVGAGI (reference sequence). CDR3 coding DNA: TGTGCCAGCACTCTAGGGATTAGCGCAGATACGCAGTATTTT. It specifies CASTLGISADTQYF.

CDR3 DNA sequence: TGTGCCAGCAGCTCGCCGTCCCGGGGAACTGAAGCTTTCTTT. Its translation: CASSSPSRGTEAFF. The chain has TRBV7-2 and TRBJ1-1; D not resolved. CDR3 size: 14 residues. The germline V and J ends were trimmed by 4 bases and 5 bases, with 14 bases remaining between them. CDR1 and CDR2 from the germline V gene are SGHTA and FQGNSA.

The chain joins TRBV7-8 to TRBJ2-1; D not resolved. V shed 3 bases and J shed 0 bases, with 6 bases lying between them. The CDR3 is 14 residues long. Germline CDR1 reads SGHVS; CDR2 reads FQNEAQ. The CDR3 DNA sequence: TGTGCCAGCAGCTTGGAGAGCTCCTACAATGAGCAGTTCTTC. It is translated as CASSLESSYNEQFF.

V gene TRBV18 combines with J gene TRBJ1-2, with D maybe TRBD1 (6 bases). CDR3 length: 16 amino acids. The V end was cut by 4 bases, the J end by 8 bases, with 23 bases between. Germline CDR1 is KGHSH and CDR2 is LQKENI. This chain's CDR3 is CASSLLRQDVPYGYTF. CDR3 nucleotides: TGTGCCAGCTCACTCCTAAGACAGGACGTGCCCTACGGCTACACCTTC.

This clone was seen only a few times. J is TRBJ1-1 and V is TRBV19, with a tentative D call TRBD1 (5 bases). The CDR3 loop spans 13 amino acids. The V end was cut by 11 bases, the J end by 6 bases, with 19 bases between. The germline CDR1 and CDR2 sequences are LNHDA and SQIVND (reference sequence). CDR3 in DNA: TGTGCCCTAAGGGGCTCTGGCGGTTCTGAAGCTTTCTTT. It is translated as CALRGSGGSEAFF. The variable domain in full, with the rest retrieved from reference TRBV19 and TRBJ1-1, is DGGITQSPKYLFRKEGQNVTLSCEQNLNHDAMYWYRQDPGQGLRLIYYSQIVNDFQKGDIAEGYSVSREKKESFPLTVTSAQKNPTAFYLCALRGSGGSEAFFGQGTRLTVV.

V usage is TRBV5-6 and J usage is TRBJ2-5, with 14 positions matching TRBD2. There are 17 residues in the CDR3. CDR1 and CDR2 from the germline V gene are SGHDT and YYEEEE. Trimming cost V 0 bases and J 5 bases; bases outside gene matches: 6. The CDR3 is CASSLGLAGGPLETQYF. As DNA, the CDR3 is TGTGCCAGCAGCTTGGGACTAGCGGGGGGGCCTTTGGAGACCCAGTACTTC.

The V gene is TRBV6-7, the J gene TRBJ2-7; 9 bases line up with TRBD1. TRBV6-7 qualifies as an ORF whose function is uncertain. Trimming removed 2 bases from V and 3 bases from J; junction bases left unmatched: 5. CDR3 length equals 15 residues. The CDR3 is CASSYPGQGYYEQYF. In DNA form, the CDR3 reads TGTGCCAGCAGTTACCCGGGACAGGGATACTACGAGCAGTACTTC.

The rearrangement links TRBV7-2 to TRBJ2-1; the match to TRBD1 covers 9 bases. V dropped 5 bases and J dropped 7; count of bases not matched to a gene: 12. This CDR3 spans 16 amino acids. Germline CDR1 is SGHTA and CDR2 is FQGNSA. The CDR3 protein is CASSPNAGTGLNEQFF. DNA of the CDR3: TGTGCCAGCAGCCCCAACGCCGGGACAGGGCTTAATGAGCAGTTCTTC.